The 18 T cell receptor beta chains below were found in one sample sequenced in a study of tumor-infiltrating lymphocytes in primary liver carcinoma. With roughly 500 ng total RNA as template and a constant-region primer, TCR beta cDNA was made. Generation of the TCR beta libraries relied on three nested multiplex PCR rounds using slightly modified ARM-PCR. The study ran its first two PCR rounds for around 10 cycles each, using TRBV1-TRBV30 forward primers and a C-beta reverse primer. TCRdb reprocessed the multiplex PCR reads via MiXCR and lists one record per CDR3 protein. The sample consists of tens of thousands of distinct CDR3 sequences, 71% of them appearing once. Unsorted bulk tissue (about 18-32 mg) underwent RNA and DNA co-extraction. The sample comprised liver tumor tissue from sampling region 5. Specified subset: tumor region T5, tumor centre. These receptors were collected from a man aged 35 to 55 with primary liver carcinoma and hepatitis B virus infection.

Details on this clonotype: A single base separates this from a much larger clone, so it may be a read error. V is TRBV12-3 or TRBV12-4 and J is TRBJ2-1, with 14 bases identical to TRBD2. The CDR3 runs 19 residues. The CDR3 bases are TGTGCCAGCAGTAAAGGACTAGCGGGAGGCCGGAGCTCCTACAATGAGCAGCTCTTC. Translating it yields CASSKGLAGGRSSYNEQLF.

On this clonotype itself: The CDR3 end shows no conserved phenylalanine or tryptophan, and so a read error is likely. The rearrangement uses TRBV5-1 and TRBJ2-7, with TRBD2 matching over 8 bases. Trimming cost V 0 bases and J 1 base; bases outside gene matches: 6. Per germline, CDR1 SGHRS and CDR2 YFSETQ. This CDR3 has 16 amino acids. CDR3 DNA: TGCGCCAGCAGCTTGGGACCGGGACTAGGGTCCTACGAGCAGTACATC. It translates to CASSLGPGLGSYEQYI.

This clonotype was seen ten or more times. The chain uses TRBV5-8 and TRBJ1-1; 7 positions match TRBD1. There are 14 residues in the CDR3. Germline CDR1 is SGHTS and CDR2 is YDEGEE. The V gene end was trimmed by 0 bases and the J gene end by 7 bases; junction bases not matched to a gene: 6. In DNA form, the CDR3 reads TGTGCCAGCAGCTTGGGACAGGGATTTGTTGAAGCTTTCTTT. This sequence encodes CASSLGQGFVEAFF.

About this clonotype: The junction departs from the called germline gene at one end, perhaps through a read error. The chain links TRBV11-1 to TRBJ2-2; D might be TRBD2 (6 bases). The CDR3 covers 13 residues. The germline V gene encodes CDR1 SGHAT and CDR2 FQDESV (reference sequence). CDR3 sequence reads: CSSSLLAGGEPFF. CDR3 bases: TGTTCCAGCAGCTTACTAGCCGGCGGAGAGCCGTTTTTT.

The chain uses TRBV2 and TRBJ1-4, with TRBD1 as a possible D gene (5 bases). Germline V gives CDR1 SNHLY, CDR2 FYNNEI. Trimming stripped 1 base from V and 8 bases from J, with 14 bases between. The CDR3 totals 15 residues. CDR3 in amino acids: CASSEVGPVGEKLFF. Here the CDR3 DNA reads TGTGCCAGCAGTGAAGTGGGGCCTGTCGGGGAAAAACTGTTTTTT.

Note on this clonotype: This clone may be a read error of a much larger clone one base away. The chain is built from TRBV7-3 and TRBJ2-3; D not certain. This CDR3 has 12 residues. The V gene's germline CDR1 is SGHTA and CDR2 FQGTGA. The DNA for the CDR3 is TGTGCCAGCAACTTAAGCTCAGATACGCAGTATTTT. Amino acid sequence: CASNLSSDTQYF.

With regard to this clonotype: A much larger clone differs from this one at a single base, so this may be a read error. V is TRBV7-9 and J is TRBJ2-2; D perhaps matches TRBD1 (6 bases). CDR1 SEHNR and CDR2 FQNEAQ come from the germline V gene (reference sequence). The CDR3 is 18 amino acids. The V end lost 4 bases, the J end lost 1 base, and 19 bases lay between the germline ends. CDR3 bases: TGTGCCAGCAGCTCTGCCCAGATCAGGGGAGTGAACACCGGGGAGCTGTTTTTT. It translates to CASSSAQIRGVNTGELFF.

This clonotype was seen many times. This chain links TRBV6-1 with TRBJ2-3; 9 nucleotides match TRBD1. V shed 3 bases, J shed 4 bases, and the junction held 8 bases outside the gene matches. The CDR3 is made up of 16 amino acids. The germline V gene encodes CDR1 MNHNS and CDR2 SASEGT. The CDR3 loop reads CASSDRDGTGPDTQYF. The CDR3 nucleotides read TGTGCCAGCAGTGATAGAGACGGGACAGGGCCAGATACGCAGTATTTT.

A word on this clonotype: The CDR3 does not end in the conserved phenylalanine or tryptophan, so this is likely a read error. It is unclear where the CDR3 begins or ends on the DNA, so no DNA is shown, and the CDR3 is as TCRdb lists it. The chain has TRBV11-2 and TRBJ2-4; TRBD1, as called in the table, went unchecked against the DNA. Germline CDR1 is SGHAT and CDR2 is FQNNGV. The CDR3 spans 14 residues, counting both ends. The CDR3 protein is CASSPQRGWDIRYL.

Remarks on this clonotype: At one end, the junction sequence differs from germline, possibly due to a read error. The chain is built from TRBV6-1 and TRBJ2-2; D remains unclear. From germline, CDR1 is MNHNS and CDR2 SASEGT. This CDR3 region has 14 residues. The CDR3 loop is CVSSDLSLSGELFF. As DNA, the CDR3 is TGTGTCAGCAGTGATCTTAGCCTCAGCGGGGAGCTGTTTTTT.

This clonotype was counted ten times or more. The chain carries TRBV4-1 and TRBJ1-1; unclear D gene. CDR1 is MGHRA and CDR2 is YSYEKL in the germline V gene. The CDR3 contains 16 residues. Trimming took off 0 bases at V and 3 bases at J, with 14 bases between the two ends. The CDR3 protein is CASSQDLAGMDTEAFF. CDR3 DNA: TGCGCCAGCAGCCAAGATCTGGCGGGGATGGACACTGAAGCTTTCTTT.

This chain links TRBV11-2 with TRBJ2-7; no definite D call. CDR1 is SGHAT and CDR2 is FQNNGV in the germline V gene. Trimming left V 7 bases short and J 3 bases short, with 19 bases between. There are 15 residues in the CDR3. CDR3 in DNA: TGTGCCAGCACCCCCTTGGATGCGGCTCACTACGAGCAGTACTTC. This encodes CASTPLDAAHYEQYF. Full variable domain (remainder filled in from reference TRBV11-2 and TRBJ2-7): EAGVAQSPRYKIIEKRQSVAFWCNPISGHATLYWYQQILGQGPKLLIQFQNNGVVDDSQLPKDRFSAERLKGVDSTLKIQPAKLEDSAVYLCASTPLDAAHYEQYFGPGTRLTVT.

The CDR3 loop is CAGCLGVGSGNTIYF. The CDR3 DNA reads TGTGCCGGGTGCTTAGGAGTCGGCTCTGGAAACACCATATATTTT. V and J are TRBV11-2 and TRBJ1-3; D gene uncertain. Trimming removed 11 bases at V and 0 bases at J, with 17 bases between. CDR1 SGHAT and CDR2 FQNNGV come from the germline V gene. The CDR3 has 15 amino acids.

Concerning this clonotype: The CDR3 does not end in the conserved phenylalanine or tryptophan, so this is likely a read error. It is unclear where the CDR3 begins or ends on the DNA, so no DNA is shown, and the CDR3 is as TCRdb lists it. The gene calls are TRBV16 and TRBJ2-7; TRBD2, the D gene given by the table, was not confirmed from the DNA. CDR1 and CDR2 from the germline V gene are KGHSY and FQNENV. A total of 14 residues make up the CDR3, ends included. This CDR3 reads CASSPGTPYYEEYL.

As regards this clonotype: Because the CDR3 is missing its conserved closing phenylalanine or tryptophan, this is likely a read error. The CDR3 sequence: CASSTDRGAYEQYI. As DNA, the CDR3 is TGTGCCAGCAGCACGGACAGGGGGGCCTACGAGCAGTACATC. The chain carries TRBV2 and TRBJ2-7, with 10 bases identical to TRBD1. Per the germline V gene, CDR1 is SNHLY and CDR2 is FYNNEI. CDR3 length: 14 residues. The ends lost 6 bases at V and 2 bases at J; junction bases unmatched: 4.

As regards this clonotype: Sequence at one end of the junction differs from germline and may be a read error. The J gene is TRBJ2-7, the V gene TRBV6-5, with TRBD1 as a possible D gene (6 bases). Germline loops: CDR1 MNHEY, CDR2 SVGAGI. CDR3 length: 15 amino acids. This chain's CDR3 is CASSYGGSPPYERYF. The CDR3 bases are TGTGCCAGCAGTTACGGGGGCTCCCCTCCCTACGAGCGGTACTTT.

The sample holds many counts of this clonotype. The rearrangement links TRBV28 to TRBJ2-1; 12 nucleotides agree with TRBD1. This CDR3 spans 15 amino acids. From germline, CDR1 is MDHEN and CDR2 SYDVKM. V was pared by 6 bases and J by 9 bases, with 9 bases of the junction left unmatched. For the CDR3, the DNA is TGTGCCAGCAGGGGACCGGGACAGGGGGCCGGTGAGCAGTTCTTC. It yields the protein CASRGPGQGAGEQFF.

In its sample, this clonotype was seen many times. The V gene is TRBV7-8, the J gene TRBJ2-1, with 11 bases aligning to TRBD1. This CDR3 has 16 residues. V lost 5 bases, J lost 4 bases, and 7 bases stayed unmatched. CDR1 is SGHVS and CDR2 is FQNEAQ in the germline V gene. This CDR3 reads CASSPPGDRGYNEQFF. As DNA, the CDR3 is TGTGCCAGCAGCCCGCCCGGGGACAGGGGGTACAATGAGCAGTTCTTC.